The 21 T cell receptor beta chains below were found in one sample sequenced in a study of blood T cell repertoires in COVID-19. Profiled with immunoSEQ multiplex PCR; TCRdb holds only in-frame clones, not every one. The data hold about 340,000 clones, with roughly 90% observed a single time. Sequencing input: PBMCs or T cells enriched from blood (not recorded which). The receptors here all came from a woman in her 30s who had recovered from COVID-19.

V usage is TRBV10-3 and J usage is TRBJ1-1; a possible D gene is TRBD1 (5 bases). Per germline, CDR1 ENHRY and CDR2 SYGVKD. The V and J ends lost 2 bases and 1 base respectively, with 11 bases between them. This CDR3 region has 15 residues. The CDR3 DNA reads TGTGCCATCAGTGAGACCACAGGCCAGAACACTGAAGCTTTCTTT. Its translation is CAISETTGQNTEAFF.

About this clone: Other DNA sequences of this sample code for an identical CDR3. The genes are TRBV12-3 or TRBV12-4 and TRBJ1-1; D is possibly TRBD1 (6 bases). Trimming pared 6 bases from V and 3 bases from J, leaving 11 bases between. The CDR3 loop spans 13 amino acids. CDR3 nucleotide sequence: TGTGCCAGCAGCTACAGGGAAGACACTGAAGCTTTCTTT. It encodes CASSYREDTEAFF.

This chain connects TRBV6-1 to TRBJ2-1; possibly TRBD1 for D (6 bases). The V and J ends lost 4 bases and 4 bases respectively, with 17 bases between them. The V gene's germline CDR1 is MNHNS and CDR2 SASEGT. The length of the CDR3 is 16 residues. The CDR3 DNA follows: TGTGCCAGCAGTGGGGGACAAAATTTAATTTACAATGAGCAGTTCTTC. Translating it yields CASSGGQNLIYNEQFF.

The chain uses TRBV4-3 and TRBJ2-1; TRBD1 is a possible D gene (6 bases). The V and J ends lost 4 bases and 8 bases respectively, with 21 bases between them. CDR1 and CDR2 from the germline V gene are LGHNA and YSLEER. This CDR3 is 16 amino acids long. The CDR3 DNA follows: TGCGCCAGCAGCCGGGGGCACCTCGCCCAAATGTATGAGCAGTTCTTC. This encodes CASSRGHLAQMYEQFF.

This chain links TRBV2 with TRBJ2-5; 8 bases fit TRBD1. The CDR3 length is 13 residues. Germline lookup yields CDR1 SNHLY and CDR2 FYNNEI. With V trimmed by 6 bases and J by 5 bases, 5 bases remained unmatched. The CDR3 sequence is CASSDRGTETQYF. The DNA for the CDR3 is TGTGCCAGCAGCGACAGGGGTACCGAGACCCAGTACTTC.

The chain is built from TRBV27 and TRBJ2-3, with 8 bases fitting TRBD2. Germline V gene sequence: CDR1 MNHEY, CDR2 SMNVEV (reference sequence). The CDR3 extends over 15 amino acids. V shed 4 bases and J 1 base; nucleotides not matched to a gene: 4. CDR3 loop: CASSSTSACTDTQYF. CDR3 coding DNA: TGTGCCAGCAGTTCGACTAGCGCCTGCACAGATACGCAGTATTTT.

This chain connects TRBV3-1 (or the pseudogene TRBV3-2) to TRBJ1-1; D possibly corresponds to TRBD1 (6 bases). Deletions cut 4 bases from V and 4 bases from J, with 10 bases between. This CDR3 region has 13 residues. Germline V gene data show CDR1 as LGHDT and CDR2 as YNNKEL (reference sequence). Here the CDR3 DNA reads TGTGCCAGCAGCCCAGGGGATAGCACTGAAGCTTTCTTT. It translates to CASSPGDSTEAFF.

This rearrangement joins TRBV4-1 to TRBJ2-7; TRBD1 might be the D (5 bases). V was cut by 2 bases and J by 5 bases, with 7 bases left in between. The CDR3 has 12 amino acids. Germline V gene sequence: CDR1 MGHRA, CDR2 YSYEKL. CDR3 in DNA: TGCGCCAGCAGCCAACAGGGCCACGAGCAGTACTTC. It is translated as CASSQQGHEQYF.

Note on this clone: Mismatch with germline at one junction end may stem from a read error. The rearrangement joins TRBV5-1 to TRBJ2-1, with D unresolved. Germline CDR1 SGHRS, CDR2 YFSETQ. This CDR3 is 14 amino acids long. The CDR3 DNA reads as TGCGCCAGCAGCTTGGCCGGGTCCTTCAATGAGCAGTTCTTC. Encoded protein: CASSLAGSFNEQFF.

CDR3 amino acids: CASSLILSKSSPSGNTIYF. CDR3 DNA: TGTGCCAGCTCACTTATACTCTCGAAATCGTCTCCCTCTGGAAACACCATATATTTT. The gene calls are TRBV18 and TRBJ1-3; D is ambiguous. CDR1 KGHSH and CDR2 LQKENI come from the germline V gene. This CDR3 region has 19 residues. V gave up 4 bases and J gave up 0 bases, with 22 bases separating them.

The genes are TRBV6-2 or TRBV6-3 and TRBJ2-7; 10 positions agree with TRBD2. Germline loops: CDR1 MNHEY, CDR2 SVGEGT. The CDR3 covers 17 residues. Trimming at V came to 2 bases and at J to 0 bases, leaving 7 bases not matched to a gene. For the CDR3, the DNA is TGTGCCAGCAGTTACCAGACTAGCGGGCCTGCCTCCTACGAGCAGTACTTC. Encoded protein: CASSYQTSGPASYEQYF.

As regards this clone: Other DNA sequences in this specimen translate into the identical CDR3. The V call is TRBV10-3, the J call TRBJ2-1; 10 bases are shared with TRBD2. CDR1 and CDR2 (germline): ENHRY, SYGVKD. The J segment lost 0 bases and the V segment lost 5 bases, leaving 1 base of the junction unmatched. The CDR3 extends over 15 amino acids. In nucleotides, the CDR3 is TGTGCCATCAGTCCTAGCGGGAGCTCCTACAATGAGCAGTTCTTC. The encoded protein is CAISPSGSSYNEQFF.

This clone has a single count. This chain uses TRBV19 with TRBJ1-5; 10 nucleotides align to TRBD1. The CDR3 extends over 16 amino acids. Trimming removed 1 base from V and 3 bases from J; junction bases left unmatched: 3. Germline assignment: CDR1 LNHDA and CDR2 SQIVND (reference sequence). CDR3 loop: CASSIGDRGINQPQHF. CDR3 DNA sequence: TGTGCCAGTAGTATAGGGGACAGGGGAATCAATCAGCCCCAGCATTTT.

The chain carries TRBV12-3 or TRBV12-4 and TRBJ2-7; a possible D gene is TRBD1 (5 bases). The CDR3 contains 13 residues. The ends were cut back, 6 bases at V and 1 base at J, with 10 bases in the middle. The CDR3 loop reads CASSSTGSYEQYF. In nucleotides, the CDR3 is TGTGCCAGCAGCTCAACAGGATCCTACGAGCAGTACTTC.

The rearrangement joins TRBV20-1 to TRBJ1-5, with D perhaps TRBD1 (6 bases). CDR1 DFQATT and CDR2 SNEGSKA come from the germline V gene (reference sequence). This CDR3 contains 13 residues. V was trimmed by 3 bases and J by 5 bases, leaving 11 bases between them. CDR3 DNA sequence: TGCAGTGCTAGTACAGGGTCAGATCAGCCCCAGCATTTT. Amino acids: CSASTGSDQPQHF.

The V and J genes are TRBV18 and TRBJ1-1, with D possibly matching TRBD1 (6 bases). Germline CDR1 reads KGHSH; CDR2 reads LQKENI. Between the trimmed V and J ends, which lost 9 bases and 9 bases, there was a span of 29 bases. This CDR3 spans 16 amino acids. This chain's CDR3 is CASTELPGETFSQAFF. In DNA, the CDR3 is TGTGCCAGTACTGAATTACCAGGGGAAACCTTTTCTCAAGCTTTCTTT.

The chain joins TRBV27 to TRBJ2-5; tentative D call: TRBD1 (6 bases). The CDR3 runs to 14 residues. Trimming cost V 2 bases and J 3 bases, with 10 bases left between them. CDR1 is MNHEY and CDR2 is SMNVEV in the germline V gene (reference sequence). The CDR3 protein is CASSLPDRKETQYF. The CDR3 region has the DNA TGTGCCAGCAGTTTACCAGACAGGAAAGAGACCCAGTACTTC.

J is TRBJ1-1 and V is TRBV29-1; the D is unclear. V was clipped by 6 bases and J by 5 bases, with 7 bases between them. CDR1 SQVTM and CDR2 ANQGSEA come from the germline V gene. This CDR3 region has 10 residues. The CDR3, as DNA: TGCAGCGTGCCGGGAACTGAAGCTTTCTTT. Its protein is CSVPGTEAFF.

The CDR3 reads CASSAGSSGNTIYF. CDR3 nucleotides: TGTGCCAGCAGTGCGGGGAGCTCTGGAAACACCATATATTTT. This chain joins TRBV28 and TRBJ1-3; no clear D. V was trimmed by 5 bases and J by 0 bases, leaving 8 bases between them. Per germline, CDR1 MDHEN and CDR2 SYDVKM. This CDR3 has 14 amino acids.

The genes are TRBV5-4 and TRBJ2-4; 7 nucleotides match TRBD1. V was pared by 5 bases and J by 8 bases, with 13 bases of the junction left unmatched. Germline CDR1 SGHNT, CDR2 YYREEE (reference sequence). This CDR3 has 15 amino acids. CDR3 region: CASSRRGQLKDIQYF. The CDR3 nucleotides are TGTGCCAGCAGTCGACGGGGACAGCTGAAGGACATTCAGTACTTC.

The CDR3 coding sequence is TGTGCCAGCAGCTTACCCTCAGATACGCAGTATTTT. This sequence encodes CASSLPSDTQYF. The V and J genes are TRBV7-6 and TRBJ2-3, with D unresolved. Trimming took off 2 bases at V and 4 bases at J, with 4 bases between the two ends. The CDR3 loop spans 12 amino acids. Germline V CDR1 and CDR2: SGHVS, FNYEAQ.